This TCR beta chain comes out of a study of T-cell reconstitution after alpha-beta-depleted transplantation in children. Study-level findings and limits: Surviving recipient T cells and thymic progenitors produced the high day-60 TCRbeta diversity seen in some patients. About two months after transplant, alpha-beta T cells reportedly came from several hundred expanded graft clones. When one year had passed after transplant, most T-cell counts and diversity came from newly produced T cells.

Germline assignment: CDR1 SGHVS and CDR2 FNYEAQ. This CDR3 has 16 residues. V was trimmed by 5 bases and J by 4 bases, leaving 18 bases between them. TCRbeta library construction was performed incorporating unique molecular identifiers. Via MiXCR, TCRdb re-called the PCR reads, giving one row per CDR3 protein. This table has 81,000 or so distinct CDR3 sequences, 15% to 18% appearing once. This clonotype was seen more than once but under ten times. What it recognizes is unknown. The chain recombines TRBV7-6 with TRBJ2-1; D might be TRBD1 (5 bases). This sample comprised PBMCs, mostly from graft donor cells, obtained 180 days after TCRalphabeta/CD19-depleted stem cell transplant. The receptor was derived from a male patient between 2 and 10 years old who had a stem cell transplant for acute lymphoblastic leukemia, so the T cells may come from the graft donor. The CDR3 DNA reads as TGTGCCAGCAGCCCACCCCCGACAGTTTCTTACAATGAGCAGTTCTTC. As protein: CASSPPPTVSYNEQFF.